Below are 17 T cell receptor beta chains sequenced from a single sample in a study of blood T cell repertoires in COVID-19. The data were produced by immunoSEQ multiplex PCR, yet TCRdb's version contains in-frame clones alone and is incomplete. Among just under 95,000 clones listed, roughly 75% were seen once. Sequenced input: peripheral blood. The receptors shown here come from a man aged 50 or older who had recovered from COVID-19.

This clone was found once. The CDR3 bases are TGTGCCAGCAGCCAAGACGGGACTAGCGGGACCCTGACCAAGTTCTTC. It yields the protein CASSQDGTSGTLTKFF. This chain links TRBV4-2 with TRBJ2-1, with 13 bases fitting TRBD2. CDR3 length: 16 residues. Germline CDR1 is LGHNA and CDR2 is YNFKEQ. Trimming cost V 0 bases and J 14 bases; bases outside gene matches: 10.

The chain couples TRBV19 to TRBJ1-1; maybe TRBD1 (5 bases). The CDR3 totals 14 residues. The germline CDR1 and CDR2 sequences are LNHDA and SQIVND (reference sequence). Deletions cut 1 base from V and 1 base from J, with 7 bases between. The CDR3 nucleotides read TGTGCCAGTAGTATAGTAAGGGGGAACACTGAAGCTTTCTTT. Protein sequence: CASSIVRGNTEAFF.

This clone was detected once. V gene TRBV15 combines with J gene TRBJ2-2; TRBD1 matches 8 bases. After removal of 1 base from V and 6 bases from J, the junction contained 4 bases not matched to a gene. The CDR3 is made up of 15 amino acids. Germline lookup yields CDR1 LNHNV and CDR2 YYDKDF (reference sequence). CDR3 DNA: TGTGCCACCAGCAGAGGGCAACAGGGGGCCGGGGAGCTGTTTTTT. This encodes CATSRGQQGAGELFF. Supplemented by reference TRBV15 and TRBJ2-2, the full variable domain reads DAMVIQNPRYQVTQFGKPVTLSCSQTLNHNVMYWYQQKSSQAPKLLFHYYDKDFNNEADTPDNFQSRRPNTSFCFLDIRSPGLGDTAMYLCATSRGQQGAGELFFGEGSRLTVL.

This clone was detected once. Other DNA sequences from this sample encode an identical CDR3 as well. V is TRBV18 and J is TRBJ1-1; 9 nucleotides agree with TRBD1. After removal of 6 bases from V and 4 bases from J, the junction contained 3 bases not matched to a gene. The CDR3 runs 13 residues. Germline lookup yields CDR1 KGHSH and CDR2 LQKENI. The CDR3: CASSPGQGTEAFF. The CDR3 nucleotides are TGTGCCAGCTCGCCGGGACAGGGCACTGAAGCTTTCTTT.

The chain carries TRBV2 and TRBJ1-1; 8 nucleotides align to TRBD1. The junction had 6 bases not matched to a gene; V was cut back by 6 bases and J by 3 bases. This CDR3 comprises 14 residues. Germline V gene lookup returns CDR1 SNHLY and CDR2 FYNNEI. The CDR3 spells CASRRTGTDTEAFF. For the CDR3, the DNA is TGTGCCAGCAGGAGGACAGGGACAGACACTGAAGCTTTCTTT.

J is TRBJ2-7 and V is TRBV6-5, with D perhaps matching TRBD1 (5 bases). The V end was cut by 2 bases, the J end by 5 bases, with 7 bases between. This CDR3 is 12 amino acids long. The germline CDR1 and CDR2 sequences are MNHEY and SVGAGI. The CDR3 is CASSYPGNEQYF. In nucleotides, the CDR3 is TGTGCCAGCAGTTACCCAGGGAACGAGCAGTACTTC.

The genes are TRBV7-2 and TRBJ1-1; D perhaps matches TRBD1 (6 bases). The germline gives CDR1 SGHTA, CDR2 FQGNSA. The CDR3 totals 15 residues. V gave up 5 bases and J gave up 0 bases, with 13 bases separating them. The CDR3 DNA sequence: TGTGCCAGCAGCCCCGGGAGGGGGATGAACACTGAAGCTTTCTTT. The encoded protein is CASSPGRGMNTEAFF.

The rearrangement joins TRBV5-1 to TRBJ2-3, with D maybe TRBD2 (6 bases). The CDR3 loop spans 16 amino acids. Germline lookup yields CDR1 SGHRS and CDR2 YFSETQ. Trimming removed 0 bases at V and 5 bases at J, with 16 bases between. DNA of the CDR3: TGCGCCAGCAGCTTGGCGTCCGGCGGGGTGGGAGATACGCAGTATTTT. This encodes CASSLASGGVGDTQYF.

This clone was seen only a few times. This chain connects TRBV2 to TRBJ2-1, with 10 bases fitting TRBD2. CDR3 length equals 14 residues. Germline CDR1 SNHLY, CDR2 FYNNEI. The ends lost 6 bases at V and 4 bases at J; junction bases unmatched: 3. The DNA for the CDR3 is TGTGCCAGCAGCGGGACTAGCGCTTACAATGAGCAGTTCTTC. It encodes CASSGTSAYNEQFF.

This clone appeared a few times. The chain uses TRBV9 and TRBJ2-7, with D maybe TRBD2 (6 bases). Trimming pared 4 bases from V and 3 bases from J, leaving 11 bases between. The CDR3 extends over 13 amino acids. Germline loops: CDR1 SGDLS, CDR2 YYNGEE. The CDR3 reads CASSRDSNYEQYF. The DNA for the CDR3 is TGTGCCAGCAGCCGGGACTCGAACTACGAGCAGTACTTC.

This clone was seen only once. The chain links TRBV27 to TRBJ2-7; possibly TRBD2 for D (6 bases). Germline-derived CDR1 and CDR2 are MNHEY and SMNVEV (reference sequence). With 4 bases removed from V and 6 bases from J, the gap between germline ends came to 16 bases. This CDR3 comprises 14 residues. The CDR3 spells CASSSAGLTTEQYF. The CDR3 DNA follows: TGTGCCAGCAGTTCAGCGGGTCTCACGACCGAGCAGTACTTC.

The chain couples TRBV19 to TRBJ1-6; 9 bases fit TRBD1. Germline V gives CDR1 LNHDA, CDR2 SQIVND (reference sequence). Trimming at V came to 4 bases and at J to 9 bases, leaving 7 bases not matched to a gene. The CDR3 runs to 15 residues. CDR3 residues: CASSTGDRVGSPLHF. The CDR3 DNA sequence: TGTGCCAGTAGTACTGGGGACAGGGTGGGTTCACCCCTCCACTTT. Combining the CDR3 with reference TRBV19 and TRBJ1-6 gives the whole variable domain DGGITQSPKYLFRKEGQNVTLSCEQNLNHDAMYWYRQDPGQGLRLIYYSQIVNDFQKGDIAEGYSVSREKKESFPLTVTSAQKNPTAFYLCASSTGDRVGSPLHFGNGTRLTVT.

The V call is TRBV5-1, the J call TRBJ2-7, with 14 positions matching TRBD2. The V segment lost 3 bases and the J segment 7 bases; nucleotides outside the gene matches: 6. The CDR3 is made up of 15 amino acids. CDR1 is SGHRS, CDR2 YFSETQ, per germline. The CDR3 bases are TGCGCCAGCAGCTCGGGACTAGCGGGAGTTCAGGAGCAGTACTTC. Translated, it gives CASSSGLAGVQEQYF.

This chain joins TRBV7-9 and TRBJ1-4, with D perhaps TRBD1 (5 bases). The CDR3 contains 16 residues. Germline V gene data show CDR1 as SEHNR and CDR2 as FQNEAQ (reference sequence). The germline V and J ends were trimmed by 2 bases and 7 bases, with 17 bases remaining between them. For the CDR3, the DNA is TGTGCCAGCAGCTTACAGTTTGGGGGGAGTCGTGAAAAACTGTTTTTT. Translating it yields CASSLQFGGSREKLFF.

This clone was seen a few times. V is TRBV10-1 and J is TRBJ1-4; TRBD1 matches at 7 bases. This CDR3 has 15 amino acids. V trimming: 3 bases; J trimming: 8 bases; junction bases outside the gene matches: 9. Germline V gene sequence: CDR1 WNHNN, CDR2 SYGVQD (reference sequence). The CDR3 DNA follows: TGCGCCAGCAGTGAAGGACAGGTTTTCGGCGAAAAACTGTTTTTT. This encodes CASSEGQVFGEKLFF.

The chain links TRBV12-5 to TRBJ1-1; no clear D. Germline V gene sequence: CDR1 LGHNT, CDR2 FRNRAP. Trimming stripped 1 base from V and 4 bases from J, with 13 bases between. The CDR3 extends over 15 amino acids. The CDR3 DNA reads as TGTGCTAGTGGTTTGGATCCAGCCTCGGGCACTGAAGCTTTCTTT. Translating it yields CASGLDPASGTEAFF. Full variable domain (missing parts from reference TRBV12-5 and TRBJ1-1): DARVTQTPRHKVTEMGQEVTMRCQPILGHNTVFWYRQTMMQGLELLAYFRNRAPLDDSGMPKDRFSAEMPDATLATLKIQPSEPRDSAVYFCASGLDPASGTEAFFGQGTRLTVV.

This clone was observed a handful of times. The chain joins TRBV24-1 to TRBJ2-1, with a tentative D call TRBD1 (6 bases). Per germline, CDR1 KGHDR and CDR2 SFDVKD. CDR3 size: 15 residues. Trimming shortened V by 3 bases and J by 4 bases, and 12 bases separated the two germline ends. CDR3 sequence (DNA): TGTGCCACCAGTGATCCCGGGACACTGTACAATGAGCAGTTCTTC. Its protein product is CATSDPGTLYNEQFF.